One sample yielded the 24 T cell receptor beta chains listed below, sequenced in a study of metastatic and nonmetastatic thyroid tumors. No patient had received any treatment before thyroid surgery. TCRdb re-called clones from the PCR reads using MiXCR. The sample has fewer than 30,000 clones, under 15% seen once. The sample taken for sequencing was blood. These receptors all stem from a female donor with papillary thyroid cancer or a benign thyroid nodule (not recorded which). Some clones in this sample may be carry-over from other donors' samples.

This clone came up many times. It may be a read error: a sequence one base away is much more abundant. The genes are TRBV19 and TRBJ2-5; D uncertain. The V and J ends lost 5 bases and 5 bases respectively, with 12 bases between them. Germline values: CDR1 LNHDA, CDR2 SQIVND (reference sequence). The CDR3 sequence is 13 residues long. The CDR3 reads CASSLSLRETQYF. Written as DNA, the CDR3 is TGTGCCAGTAGTCTATCCCTCCGCGAGACCCAGTACTTC.

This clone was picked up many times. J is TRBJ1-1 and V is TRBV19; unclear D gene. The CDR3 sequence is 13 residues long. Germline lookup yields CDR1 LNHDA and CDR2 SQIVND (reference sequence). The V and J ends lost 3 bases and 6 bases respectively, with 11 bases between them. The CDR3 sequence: CASSIMPRPEAFF. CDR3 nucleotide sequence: TGTGCCAGTAGTATTATGCCCCGGCCTGAAGCTTTCTTT.

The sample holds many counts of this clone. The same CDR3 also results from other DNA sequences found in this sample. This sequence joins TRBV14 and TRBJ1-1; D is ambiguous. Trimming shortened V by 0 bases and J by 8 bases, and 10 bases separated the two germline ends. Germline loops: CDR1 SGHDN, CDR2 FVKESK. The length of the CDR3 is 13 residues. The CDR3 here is CASSQDSTSEAFF. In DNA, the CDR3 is TGTGCCAGCAGCCAAGACAGCACATCCGAAGCTTTCTTT.

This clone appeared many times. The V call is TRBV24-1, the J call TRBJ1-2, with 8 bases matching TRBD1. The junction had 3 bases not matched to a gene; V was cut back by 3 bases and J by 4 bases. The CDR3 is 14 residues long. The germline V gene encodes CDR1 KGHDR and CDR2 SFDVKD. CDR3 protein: CATSDSDRGYGYTF. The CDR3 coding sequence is TGTGCCACCAGTGATAGCGACAGGGGCTATGGCTACACCTTC.

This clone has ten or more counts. The CDR3 sequence is CASSEARSGTGGYEQYF. CDR3 coding DNA: TGTGCCAGCAGTGAAGCCCGCTCCGGGACAGGGGGGTACGAGCAGTACTTC. The J gene is TRBJ2-7, the V gene TRBV2; TRBD1 matches 11 bases. Per the germline V gene, CDR1 is SNHLY and CDR2 is FYNNEI. There are 17 residues in the CDR3. V gave up 0 bases and J gave up 4 bases; unmatched junction bases: 8.

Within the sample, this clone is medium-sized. Here the CDR3 reads CASSPRPGSYSNQPQHF. The CDR3 nucleotides read TGTGCCAGCTCACCACGCCCCGGGAGCTATAGCAATCAGCCCCAGCATTTT. The chain joins TRBV18 to TRBJ1-5, with unresolved D. This CDR3 comprises 17 residues. Trimming removed 1 base from V and 0 bases from J, with 13 bases in between. Per the germline V gene, CDR1 is KGHSH and CDR2 is LQKENI.

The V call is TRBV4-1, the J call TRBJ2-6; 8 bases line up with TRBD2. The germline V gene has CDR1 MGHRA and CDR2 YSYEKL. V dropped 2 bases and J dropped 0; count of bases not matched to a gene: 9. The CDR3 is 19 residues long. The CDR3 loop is CASSQPPGRGPSGANVLTF. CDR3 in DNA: TGCGCCAGCAGCCAACCCCCCGGGAGGGGTCCCTCTGGGGCCAACGTCCTGACTTTC.

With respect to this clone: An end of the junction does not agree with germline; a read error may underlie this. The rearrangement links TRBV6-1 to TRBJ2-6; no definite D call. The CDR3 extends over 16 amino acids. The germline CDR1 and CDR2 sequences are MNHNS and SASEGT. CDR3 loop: CASRTVRTSGANVLTF. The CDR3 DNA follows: TGTGCCAGCAGAACCGTACGCACCTCTGGTGCCAACGTCCTGACTTTC.

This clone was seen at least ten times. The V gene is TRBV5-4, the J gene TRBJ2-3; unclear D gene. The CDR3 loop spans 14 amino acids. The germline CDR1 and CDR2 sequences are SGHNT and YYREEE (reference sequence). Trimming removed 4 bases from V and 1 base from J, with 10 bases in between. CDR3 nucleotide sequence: TGTGCCAGCAGCCCCTCTGTTGGCACAGATACGCAGTATTTT. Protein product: CASSPSVGTDTQYF.

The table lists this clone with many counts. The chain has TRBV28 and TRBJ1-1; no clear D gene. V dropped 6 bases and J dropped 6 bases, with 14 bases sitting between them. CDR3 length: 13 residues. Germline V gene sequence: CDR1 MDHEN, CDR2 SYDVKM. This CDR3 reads CASRTGGVAEAFF. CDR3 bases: TGTGCCAGCAGGACGGGAGGAGTGGCTGAAGCTTTCTTT.

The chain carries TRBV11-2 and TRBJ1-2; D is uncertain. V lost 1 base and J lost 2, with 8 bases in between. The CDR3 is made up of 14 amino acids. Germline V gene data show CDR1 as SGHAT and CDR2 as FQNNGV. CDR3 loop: CASSLVDANYGYTF. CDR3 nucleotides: TGTGCCAGCAGCTTAGTGGACGCCAACTATGGCTACACCTTC. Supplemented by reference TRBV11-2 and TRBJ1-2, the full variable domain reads EAGVAQSPRYKIIEKRQSVAFWCNPISGHATLYWYQQILGQGPKLLIQFQNNGVVDDSQLPKDRFSAERLKGVDSTLKIQPAKLEDSAVYLCASSLVDANYGYTFGSGTRLTVV.

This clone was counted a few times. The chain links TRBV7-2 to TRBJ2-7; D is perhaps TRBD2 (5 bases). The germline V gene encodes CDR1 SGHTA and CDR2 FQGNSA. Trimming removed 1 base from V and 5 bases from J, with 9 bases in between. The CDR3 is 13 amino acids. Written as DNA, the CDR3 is TGTGCCAGCAGCTTAGGAGGGCACAACGAGCAGTACTTC. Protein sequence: CASSLGGHNEQYF.

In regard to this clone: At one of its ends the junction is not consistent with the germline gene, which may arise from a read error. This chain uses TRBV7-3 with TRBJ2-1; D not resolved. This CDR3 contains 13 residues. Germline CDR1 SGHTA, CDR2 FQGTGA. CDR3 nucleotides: TGTGCCAGCAGCCCCACCACCGAGGATGAGCGGTTCTTC. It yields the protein CASSPTTEDERFF.

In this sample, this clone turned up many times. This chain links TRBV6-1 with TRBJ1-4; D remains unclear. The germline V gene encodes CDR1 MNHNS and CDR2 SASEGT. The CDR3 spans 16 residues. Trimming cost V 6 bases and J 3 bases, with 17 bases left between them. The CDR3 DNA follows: TGTGCCAGCAGGAGATCGTCGGGTGGTTCTAATGAAAAACTGTTTTTT. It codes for CASRRSSGGSNEKLFF.

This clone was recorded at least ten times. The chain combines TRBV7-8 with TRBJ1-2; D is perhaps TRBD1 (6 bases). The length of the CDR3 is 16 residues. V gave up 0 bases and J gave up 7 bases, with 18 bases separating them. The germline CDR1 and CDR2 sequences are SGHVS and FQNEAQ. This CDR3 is CASSLASSGGEAGYTF. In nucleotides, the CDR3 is TGTGCCAGCAGCTTAGCGTCGTCTGGGGGCGAGGCTGGCTACACCTTC.

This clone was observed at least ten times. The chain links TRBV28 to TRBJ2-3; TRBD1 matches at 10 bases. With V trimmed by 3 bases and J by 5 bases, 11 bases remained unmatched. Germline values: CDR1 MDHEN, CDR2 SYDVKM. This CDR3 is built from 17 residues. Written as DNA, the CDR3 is TGTGCCAGCAGTTTGTCCCCGGGACAGGGGTTTGGAGATACGCAGTATTTT. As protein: CASSLSPGQGFGDTQYF.

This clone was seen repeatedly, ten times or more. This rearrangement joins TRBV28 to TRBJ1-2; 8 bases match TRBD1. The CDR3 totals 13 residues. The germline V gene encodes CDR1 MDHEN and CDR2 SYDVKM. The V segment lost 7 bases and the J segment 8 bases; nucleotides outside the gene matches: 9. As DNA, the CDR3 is TGTGCCAGCAAGGTTCAGGGGGCGGAAGGCTACACCTTC. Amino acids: CASKVQGAEGYTF.

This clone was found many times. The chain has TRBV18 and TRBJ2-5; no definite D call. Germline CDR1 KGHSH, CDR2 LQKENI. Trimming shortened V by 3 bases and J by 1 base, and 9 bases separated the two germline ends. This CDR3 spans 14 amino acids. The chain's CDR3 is CASSPPSPQETQYF. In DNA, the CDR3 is TGTGCCAGCTCACCCCCTAGTCCCCAAGAGACCCAGTACTTC.

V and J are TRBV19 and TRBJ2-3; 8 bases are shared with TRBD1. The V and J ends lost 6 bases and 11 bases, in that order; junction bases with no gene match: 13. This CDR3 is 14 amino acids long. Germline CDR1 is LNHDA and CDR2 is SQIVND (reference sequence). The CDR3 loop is CASSLDRDVDEQYF. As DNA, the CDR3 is TGTGCCAGTAGCCTGGACAGGGACGTCGACGAGCAGTATTTT.

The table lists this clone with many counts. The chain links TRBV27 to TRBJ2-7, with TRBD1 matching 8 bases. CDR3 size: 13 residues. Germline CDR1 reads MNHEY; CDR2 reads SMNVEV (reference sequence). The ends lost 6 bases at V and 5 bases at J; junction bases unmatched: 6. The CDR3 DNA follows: TGTGCCAGCAGGGACAGGGCCAGGGACGAGCAGTACTTC. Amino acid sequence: CASRDRARDEQYF.

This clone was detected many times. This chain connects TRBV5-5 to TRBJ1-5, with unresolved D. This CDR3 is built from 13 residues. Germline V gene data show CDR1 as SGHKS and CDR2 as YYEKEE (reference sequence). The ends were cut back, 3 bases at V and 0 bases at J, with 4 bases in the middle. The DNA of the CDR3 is TGTGCCAGCAGCTGGAGTAGCAATCAGCCCCAGCATTTT. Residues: CASSWSSNQPQHF.

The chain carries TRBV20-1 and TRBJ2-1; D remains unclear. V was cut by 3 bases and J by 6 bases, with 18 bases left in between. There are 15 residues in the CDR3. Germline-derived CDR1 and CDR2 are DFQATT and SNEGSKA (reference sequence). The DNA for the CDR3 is TGCAGTGCTAGGGACGGCCTGCTACGGGTCAATGAGCAGTTCTTC. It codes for CSARDGLLRVNEQFF.

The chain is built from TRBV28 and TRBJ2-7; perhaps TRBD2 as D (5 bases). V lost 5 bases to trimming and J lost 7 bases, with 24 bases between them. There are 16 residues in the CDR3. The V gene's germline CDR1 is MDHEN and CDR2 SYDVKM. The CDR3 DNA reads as TGTGCCAGCAGTCCCGAGGAGGCTTGCGGATGGCTGGAGCAGTACTTC. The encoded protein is CASSPEEACGWLEQYF.

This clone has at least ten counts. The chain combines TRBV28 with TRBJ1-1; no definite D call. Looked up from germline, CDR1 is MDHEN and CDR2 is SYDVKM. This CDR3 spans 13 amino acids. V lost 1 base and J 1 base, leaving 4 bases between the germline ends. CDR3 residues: CASSLFRNTEAFF. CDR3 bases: TGTGCCAGCAGTTTATTCAGGAACACTGAAGCTTTCTTT.